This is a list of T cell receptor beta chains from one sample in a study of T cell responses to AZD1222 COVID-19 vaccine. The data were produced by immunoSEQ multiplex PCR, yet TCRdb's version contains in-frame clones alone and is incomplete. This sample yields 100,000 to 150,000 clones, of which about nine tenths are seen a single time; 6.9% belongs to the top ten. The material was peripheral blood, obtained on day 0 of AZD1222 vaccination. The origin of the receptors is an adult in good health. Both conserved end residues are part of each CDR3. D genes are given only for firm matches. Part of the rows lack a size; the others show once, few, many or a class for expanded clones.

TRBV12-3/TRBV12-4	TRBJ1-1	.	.	TGTGCCAGCAGTTTGCCCCCGGCCACTGAAGCTTTCTTT	CASSLPPATEAFF
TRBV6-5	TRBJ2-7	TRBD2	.	TGTGCCAGCAGAATACGCGGGGGTCCCTACGAGCAGTACTTC	CASRIRGGPYEQYF
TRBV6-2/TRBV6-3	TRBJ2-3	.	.	TGTGCCAGCCGTTACCCGGGGTACACAGATACGCAGTATTTT	CASRYPGYTDTQYF
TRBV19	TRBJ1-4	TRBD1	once	TGTGCCAGTAGTATCGGACAGGGGGGGGAAAAACTGTTTTTT	CASSIGQGGEKLFF
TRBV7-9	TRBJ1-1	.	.	TGTGCCAGCAGCTTAAGCGGGCGCGGGGGCACTGAAGCTTTCTTT	CASSLSGRGGTEAFF
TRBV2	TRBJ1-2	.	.	TGTGCCAGCAGTGCAAGGGGGGACTATGGCTACACCTTC	CASSARGDYGYTF
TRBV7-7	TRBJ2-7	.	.	TGTGCTAGCAGCTTAGACGGCTCCTACGAGCAGTACTTC	CASSLDGSYEQYF
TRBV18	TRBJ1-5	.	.	TGTGCCAGCTCATCAATGGAAAATCAGCCCCAGCATTTT	CASSSMENQPQHF
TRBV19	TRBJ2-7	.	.	TGTGCCAGTAGTGCGACAGAGAGCTCCTACGAGCAGTACTTC	CASSATESSYEQYF
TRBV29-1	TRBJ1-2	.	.	TGCAGCGTTCATCATCAAGTAGTTAACTATGGCTACACCTTC	CSVHHQVVNYGYTF
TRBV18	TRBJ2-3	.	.	TGTGCCAGCTCCCCAGAGTACTTACGCACAGATACGCAGTATTTT	CASSPEYLRTDTQYF